This TCR beta chain originates from a study of blood T cell repertoires in COVID-19. Study-level information: The analysed material was cDNA or gDNA that came from T cells, B-cell-depleted T cells, or PBMCs.

Germline CDR1 is SEHNR and CDR2 is FQNEAQ (reference sequence). This CDR3 has 14 residues. Trimming took off 1 base at V and 5 bases at J, with 9 bases between the two ends. The method was immunoSEQ multiplex PCR; TCRdb's version includes in-frame clones alone and lacks a portion of them. Of about 310,000 clones in the sample, roughly 89% were seen once. Recovery among Cohort 3 donors was established by two negative PCRs, clearance, or symptom resolution. V usage is TRBV7-9 and J usage is TRBJ1-5, with D possibly matching TRBD1 (6 bases). The sequence was obtained from a woman aged 18-29 years who had recovered from COVID-19. Source material: PBMCs or T cells enriched from blood (not recorded which). The CDR3 loop is CASSLGGLDQPQHF. The CDR3 region has the DNA TGTGCCAGCAGCTTAGGGGGGCTGGATCAGCCCCAGCATTTT.